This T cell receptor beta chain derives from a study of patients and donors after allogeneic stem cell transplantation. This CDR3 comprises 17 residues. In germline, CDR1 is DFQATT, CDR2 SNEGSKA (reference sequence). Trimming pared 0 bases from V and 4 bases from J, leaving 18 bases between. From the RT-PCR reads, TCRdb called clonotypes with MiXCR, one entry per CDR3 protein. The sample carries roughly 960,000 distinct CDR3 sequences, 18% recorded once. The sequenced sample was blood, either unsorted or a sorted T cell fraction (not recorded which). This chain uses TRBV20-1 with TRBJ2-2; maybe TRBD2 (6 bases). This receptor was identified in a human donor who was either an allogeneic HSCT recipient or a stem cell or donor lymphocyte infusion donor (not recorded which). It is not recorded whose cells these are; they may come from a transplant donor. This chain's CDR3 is CSARELFGGPGTGELFF. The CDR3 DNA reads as TGCAGTGCTAGAGAGCTTTTCGGAGGGCCGGGCACCGGGGAGCTGTTTTTT.